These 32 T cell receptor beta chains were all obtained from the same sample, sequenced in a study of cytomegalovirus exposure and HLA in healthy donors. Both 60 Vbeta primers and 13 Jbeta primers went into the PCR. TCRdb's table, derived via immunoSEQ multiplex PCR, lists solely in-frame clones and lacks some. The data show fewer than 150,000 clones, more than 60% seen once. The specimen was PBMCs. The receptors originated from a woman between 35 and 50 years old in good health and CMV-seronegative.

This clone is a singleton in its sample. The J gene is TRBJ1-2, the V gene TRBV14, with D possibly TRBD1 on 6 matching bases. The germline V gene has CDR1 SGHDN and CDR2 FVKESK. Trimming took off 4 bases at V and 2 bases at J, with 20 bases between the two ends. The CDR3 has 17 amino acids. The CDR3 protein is CASSPWTALFGNYGYTF. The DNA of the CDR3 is TGTGCCAGCAGCCCGTGGACAGCGCTGTTCGGAAACTATGGCTACACCTTC.

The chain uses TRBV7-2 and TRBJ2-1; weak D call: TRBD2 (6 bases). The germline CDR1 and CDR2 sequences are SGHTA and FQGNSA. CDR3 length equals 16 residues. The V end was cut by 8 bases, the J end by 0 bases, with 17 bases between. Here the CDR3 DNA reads TGTGCCAGCGGAGACCCTAGCGCCGGCTCCTACAATGAGCAGTTCTTC. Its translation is CASGDPSAGSYNEQFF.

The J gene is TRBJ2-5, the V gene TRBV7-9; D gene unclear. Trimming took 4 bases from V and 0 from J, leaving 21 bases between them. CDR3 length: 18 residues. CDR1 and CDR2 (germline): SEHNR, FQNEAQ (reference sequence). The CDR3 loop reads CASSSDPRVPLDQETQYF. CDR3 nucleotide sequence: TGTGCCAGCAGCTCCGACCCCCGGGTCCCGTTAGACCAAGAGACCCAGTACTTC.

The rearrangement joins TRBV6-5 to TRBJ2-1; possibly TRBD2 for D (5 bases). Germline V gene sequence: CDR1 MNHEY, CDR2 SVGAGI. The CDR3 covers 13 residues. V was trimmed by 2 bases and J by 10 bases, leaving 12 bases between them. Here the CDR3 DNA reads TGTGCCAGCAGTTACCCCACCCCGGGGGAGCAGTTCTTC. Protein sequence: CASSYPTPGEQFF.

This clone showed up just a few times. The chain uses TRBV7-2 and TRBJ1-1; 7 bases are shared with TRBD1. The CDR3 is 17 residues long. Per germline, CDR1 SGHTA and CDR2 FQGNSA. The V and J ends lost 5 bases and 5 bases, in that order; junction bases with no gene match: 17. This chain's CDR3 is CASSGTRQGSFSTEAFF. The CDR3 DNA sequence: TGTGCCAGCAGCGGAACACGACAGGGTTCCTTTAGTACTGAAGCTTTCTTT.

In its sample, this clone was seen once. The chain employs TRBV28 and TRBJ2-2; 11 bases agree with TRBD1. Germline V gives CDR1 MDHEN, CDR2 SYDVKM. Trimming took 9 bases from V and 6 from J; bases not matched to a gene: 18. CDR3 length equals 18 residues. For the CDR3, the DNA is TGTGCCAGTAGTCCACCTCAATGGACAGGGGGCAAGGCCGGGGAGCTGTTTTTT. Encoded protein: CASSPPQWTGGKAGELFF.

DNA for the CDR3: TGCGCCAGCAGCCGTTTGACAGGGCGTTACTACGAGCAGTACTTC. Its protein is CASSRLTGRYYEQYF. The gene calls are TRBV4-1 and TRBJ2-7; TRBD1 agrees at 7 bases. This CDR3 has 15 amino acids. V shed 4 bases, J shed 3 bases, and the junction held 9 bases outside the gene matches. Germline V lookup: CDR1 MGHRA, CDR2 YSYEKL.

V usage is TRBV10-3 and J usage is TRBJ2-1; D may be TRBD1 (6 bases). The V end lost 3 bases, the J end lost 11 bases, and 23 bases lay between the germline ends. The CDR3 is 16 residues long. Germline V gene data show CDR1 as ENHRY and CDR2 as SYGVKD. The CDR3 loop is CAISEYYQYYRDKQFF. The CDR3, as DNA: TGTGCCATCAGTGAATATTATCAATACTACAGGGATAAGCAGTTCTTC.

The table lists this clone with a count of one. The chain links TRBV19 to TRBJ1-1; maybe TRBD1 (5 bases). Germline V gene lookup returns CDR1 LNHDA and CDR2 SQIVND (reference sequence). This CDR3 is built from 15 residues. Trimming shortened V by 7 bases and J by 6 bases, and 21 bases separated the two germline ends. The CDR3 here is CASNNRARDLAEAFF. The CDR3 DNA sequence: TGTGCCAGTAATAACCGAGCTCGGGACTTAGCTGAAGCTTTCTTT.

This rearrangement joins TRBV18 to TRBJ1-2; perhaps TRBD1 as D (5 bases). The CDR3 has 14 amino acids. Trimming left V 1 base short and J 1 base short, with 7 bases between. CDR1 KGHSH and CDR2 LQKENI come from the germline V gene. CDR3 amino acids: CASSPRQNNYGYTF. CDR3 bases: TGTGCCAGCTCACCACGACAGAATAACTATGGCTACACCTTC. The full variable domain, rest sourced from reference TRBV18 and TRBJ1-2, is NAGVMQNPRHLVRRRGQEARLRCSPMKGHSHVYWYRQLPEEGLKFMVYLQKENIIDESGMPKERFSAEFPKEGPSILRIQQVVRGDSAAYFCASSPRQNNYGYTFGSGTRLTVV.

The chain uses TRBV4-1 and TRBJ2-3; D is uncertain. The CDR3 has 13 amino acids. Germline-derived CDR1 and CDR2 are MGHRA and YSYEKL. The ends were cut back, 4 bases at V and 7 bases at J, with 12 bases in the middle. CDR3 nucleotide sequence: TGCGCCAGCAGCCCCAGCGAAGCTTATACGCAGTATTTT. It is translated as CASSPSEAYTQYF.

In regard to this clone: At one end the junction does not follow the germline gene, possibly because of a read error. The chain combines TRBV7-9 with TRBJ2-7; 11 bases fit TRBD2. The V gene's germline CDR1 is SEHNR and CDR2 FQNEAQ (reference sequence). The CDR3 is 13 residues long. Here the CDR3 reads CSSSSGRAYEQYF. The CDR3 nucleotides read TGTTCCAGCAGTAGCGGGAGGGCCTACGAGCAGTACTTC.

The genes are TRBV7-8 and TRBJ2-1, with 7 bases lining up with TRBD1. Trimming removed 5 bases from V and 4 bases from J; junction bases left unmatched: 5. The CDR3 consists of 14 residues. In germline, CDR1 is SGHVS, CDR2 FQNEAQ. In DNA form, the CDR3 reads TGTGCCAGCAGCGTACGGGACAGATACAATGAGCAGTTCTTC. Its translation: CASSVRDRYNEQFF.

The CDR3 loop is CAWNEGGQGKETQYF. The CDR3 DNA follows: TGTGCCTGGAACGAGGGGGGACAGGGAAAAGAGACCCAGTACTTC. The chain couples TRBV30 to TRBJ2-5; 9 bases align to TRBD1. The CDR3 length is 15 residues. J gave up 3 bases and V 4 bases, and 9 bases lay outside the gene matches. CDR1 and CDR2 from the germline V gene are GTSNPN and SVGIG (reference sequence).

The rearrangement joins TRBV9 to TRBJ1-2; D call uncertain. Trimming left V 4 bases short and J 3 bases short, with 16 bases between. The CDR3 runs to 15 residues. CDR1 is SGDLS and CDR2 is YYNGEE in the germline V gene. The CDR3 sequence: CASSPGGRPHYGYTF. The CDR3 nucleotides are TGTGCCAGCAGCCCAGGAGGGCGGCCCCACTATGGCTACACCTTC.

The CDR3 region has the DNA TGTGCCAGCAGCTCGGAGGGGACAGGGGTTGGCTACGAGCAGTACTTC. Translation: CASSSEGTGVGYEQYF. This chain connects TRBV5-8 to TRBJ2-7; TRBD1 matches 10 bases. Germline CDR1 SGHTS, CDR2 YDEGEE. The CDR3 has 16 amino acids. V shed 3 bases and J 3 bases; nucleotides not matched to a gene: 9. The full variable domain, in which reference TRBV5-8 and TRBJ2-7 provide the parts outside the CDR3, is EAGVTQSPTHLIKTRGQQATLRCSPISGHTSVYWYQQALGLGLQFLLWYDEGEERNRGNFPPRFSGRQFPNYSSELNVNALELEDSALYLCASSSEGTGVGYEQYFGPGTRLTVT.

CDR3 bases: TGTGCCAGCAGTGTGCTGTCGCTTGGAAGGAGCAATTCACCCCTCCACTTT. Protein: CASSVLSLGRSNSPLHF. V and J are TRBV28 and TRBJ1-6; D uncertain. The CDR3 runs to 17 residues. CDR1 MDHEN and CDR2 SYDVKM come from the germline V gene. V lost 5 bases and J 7 bases, leaving 21 bases between the germline ends.

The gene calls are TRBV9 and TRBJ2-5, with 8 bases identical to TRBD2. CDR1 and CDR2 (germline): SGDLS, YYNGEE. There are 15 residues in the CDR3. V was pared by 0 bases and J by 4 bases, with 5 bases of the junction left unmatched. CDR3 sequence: CASSVGTGGTETQYF. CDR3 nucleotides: TGTGCCAGCAGCGTAGGTACGGGGGGGACAGAGACCCAGTACTTC. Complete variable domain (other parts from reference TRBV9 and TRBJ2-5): DSGVTQTPKHLITATGQRVTLRCSPRSGDLSVYWYQQSLDQGLQFLIQYYNGEERAKGNILERFSAQQFPDLHSELNLSSLELGDSALYFCASSVGTGGTETQYFGPGTRLLVL.

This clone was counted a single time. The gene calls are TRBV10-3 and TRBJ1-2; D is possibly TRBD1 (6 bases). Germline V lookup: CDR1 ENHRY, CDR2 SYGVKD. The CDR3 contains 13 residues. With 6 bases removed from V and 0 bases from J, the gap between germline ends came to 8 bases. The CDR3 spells CAISRQANYGYTF. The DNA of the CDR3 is TGTGCCATCAGCCGACAGGCTAACTATGGCTACACCTTC.

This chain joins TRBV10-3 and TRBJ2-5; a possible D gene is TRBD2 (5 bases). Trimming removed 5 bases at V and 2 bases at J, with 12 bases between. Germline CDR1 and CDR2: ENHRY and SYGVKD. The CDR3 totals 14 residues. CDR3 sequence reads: CAISTGSPQETQYF. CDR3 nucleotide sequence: TGTGCCATCAGTACGGGAAGTCCTCAAGAGACCCAGTACTTC.

The DNA for the CDR3 is TGTGCCAGCAGGTACTCCTTCAGCAATCAGCCCCAGCATTTT. Its protein is CASRYSFSNQPQHF. J is TRBJ1-5 and V is TRBV2; D is uncertain. Deletions cut 6 bases from V and 1 base from J, with 10 bases between. In germline, CDR1 is SNHLY, CDR2 FYNNEI. This CDR3 region has 14 residues.

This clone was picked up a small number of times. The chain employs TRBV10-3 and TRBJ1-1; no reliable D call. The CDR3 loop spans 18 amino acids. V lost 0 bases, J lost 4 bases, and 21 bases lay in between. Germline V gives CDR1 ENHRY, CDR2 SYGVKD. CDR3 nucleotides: TGTGCCATCAGTGAGTCCCCCGGACTGGCGGGGTGGGGCACTGAAGCTTTCTTT. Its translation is CAISESPGLAGWGTEAFF.

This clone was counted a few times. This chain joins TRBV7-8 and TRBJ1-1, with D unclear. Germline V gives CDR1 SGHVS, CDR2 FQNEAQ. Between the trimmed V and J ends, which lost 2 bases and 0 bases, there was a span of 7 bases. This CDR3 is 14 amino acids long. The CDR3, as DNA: TGTGCCAGCAGCTTAAACAATTTGAACACTGAAGCTTTCTTT. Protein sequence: CASSLNNLNTEAFF.

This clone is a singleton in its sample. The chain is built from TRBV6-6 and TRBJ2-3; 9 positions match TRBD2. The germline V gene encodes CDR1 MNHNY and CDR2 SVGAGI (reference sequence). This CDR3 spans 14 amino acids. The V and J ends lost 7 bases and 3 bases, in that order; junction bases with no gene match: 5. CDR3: CASKGGGETDTQYF. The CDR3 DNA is TGTGCCAGCAAGGGCGGGGGGGAGACAGATACGCAGTATTTT.

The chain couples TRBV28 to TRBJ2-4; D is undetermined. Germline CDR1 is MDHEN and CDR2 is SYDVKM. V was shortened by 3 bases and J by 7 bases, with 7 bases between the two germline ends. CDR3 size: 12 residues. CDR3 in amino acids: CASSFRANIQYF. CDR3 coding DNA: TGTGCCAGCAGTTTCCGAGCCAACATTCAGTACTTC.

In DNA, the CDR3 is TGTGCCAGCAGTGTTCCGGCGGGGGGAGTCCAAGAGACCCAGTACTTC. It specifies CASSVPAGGVQETQYF. The chain has TRBV2 and TRBJ2-5; 8 nucleotides agree with TRBD2. V lost 4 bases to trimming and J lost 1 base; unmatched junction nucleotides: 8. The CDR3 is 16 residues long. Germline CDR1 and CDR2: SNHLY and FYNNEI.

CDR3 sequence (DNA): TGTGCCAGCAGCGTAGGTGAGCGGGAGGTTGATGAGCAGTTCTTC. This sequence encodes CASSVGEREVDEQFF. The rearrangement links TRBV9 to TRBJ2-1; 9 bases are a match to TRBD2. This CDR3 spans 15 amino acids. Germline V gene sequence: CDR1 SGDLS, CDR2 YYNGEE. V lost 0 bases to trimming and J lost 8 bases; unmatched junction nucleotides: 6.

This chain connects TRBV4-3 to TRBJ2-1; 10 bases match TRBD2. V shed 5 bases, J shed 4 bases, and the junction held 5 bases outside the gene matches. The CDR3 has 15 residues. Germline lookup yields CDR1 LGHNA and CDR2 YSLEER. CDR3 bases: TGCGCCAGCAGCGGGGGACTAGCGCTATACAATGAGCAGTTCTTC. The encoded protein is CASSGGLALYNEQFF.

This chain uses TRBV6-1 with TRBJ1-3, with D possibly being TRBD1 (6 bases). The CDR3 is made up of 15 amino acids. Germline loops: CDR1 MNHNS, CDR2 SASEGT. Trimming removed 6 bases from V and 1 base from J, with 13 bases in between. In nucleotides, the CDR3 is TGTGCCAGCAGCACAGGGCCTGCATCTGGAAACACCATATATTTT. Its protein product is CASSTGPASGNTIYF.

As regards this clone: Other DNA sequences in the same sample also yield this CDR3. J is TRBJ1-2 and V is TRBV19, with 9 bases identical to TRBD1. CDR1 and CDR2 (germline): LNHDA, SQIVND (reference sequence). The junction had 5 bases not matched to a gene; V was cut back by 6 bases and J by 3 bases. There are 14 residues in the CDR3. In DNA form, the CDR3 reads TGTGCCAGTAGGGGGGACAGGGAGGACTATGGCTACACCTTC. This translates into CASRGDREDYGYTF.

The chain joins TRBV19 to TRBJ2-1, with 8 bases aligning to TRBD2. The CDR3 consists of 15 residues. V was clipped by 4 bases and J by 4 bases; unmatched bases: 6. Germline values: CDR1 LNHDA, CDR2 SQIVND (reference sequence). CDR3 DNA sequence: TGTGCCAGTAGTAGTCATAGCGGGATTTACAATGAGCAGTTCTTC. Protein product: CASSSHSGIYNEQFF.

CDR3 sequence: CASSPQPRQGTYGYTF. In DNA form, the CDR3 reads TGCGCCAGCAGCCCGCAACCCCGACAGGGGACCTATGGCTACACCTTC. The gene calls are TRBV5-1 and TRBJ1-2, with 8 bases aligning to TRBD1. The junction had 12 bases not matched to a gene; V was cut back by 4 bases and J by 4 bases. This CDR3 contains 16 residues. CDR1 is SGHRS and CDR2 is YFSETQ in the germline V gene.